This T cell receptor (beta chain) was identified in a study of blood T cell repertoires in COVID-19. Study details: COVID-19 samples collected from the United States, Italy and Spain covered acute and convalescent phases. Sample material is recorded as cDNA or gDNA derived from T cells, B-cell-depleted T cells, or PBMCs.

Original handling: Estimates of nucleated cell counts were drawn from the amplification of reference gene primers. Assay: immunoSEQ multiplex PCR; the TCRdb copy retains only in-frame clones and omits some. That table furnishes V, J and clone size, whereas the DNA furnished D and trimming. The table lists a few hundred thousand clones, 80% to 90% of them singletons. This CDR3 is built from 14 residues. Between the trimmed V and J ends, which lost 2 bases and 2 bases, there was a span of 8 bases. In germline, CDR1 is LGHDT, CDR2 YNNKEL (reference sequence). The V call is TRBV3-1 (or the pseudogene TRBV3-2), the J call TRBJ2-3; D gene uncertain. Sequencing input: peripheral blood. This receptor was taken from a woman aged 35 to 49 who had recovered from COVID-19. The CDR3 spells CASSQSLVTDTQYF. DNA for the CDR3: TGTGCCAGCAGCCAATCGCTAGTCACAGATACGCAGTATTTT.